This is a list of T cell receptor beta chains from one sample in a study of T-cell reconstitution after alpha-beta-depleted transplantation in children. TCRdb re-derived calls from the PCR reads in MiXCR, one entry per CDR3 protein. Altogether 300,000 to 400,000 distinct CDR3 sequences are present, 15% to 20% being singletons, with the ten largest covering roughly 40%. The sample consisted of PBMCs, mostly from graft donor cells, taken 360 days after TCRalphabeta/CD19-depleted stem cell transplant. These receptors all stem from a male patient between 2 and 9 years old who had a stem cell transplant for acute lymphoblastic leukemia, so the T cells may come from the graft donor. CDR3s include the opening cysteine and the closing phenylalanine or tryptophan. A clone size is listed for some rows: how often the clone was seen (once, few, many), or a class if it is expanded.

cdr3_length,j_call,v_call,clone_size,cdr3_aa
14,TRBJ2-4,TRBV20-1,NA,CSASLAGHKNIQYF
15,TRBJ2-1,TRBV12-3/TRBV12-4,NA,CASSLEGLANDEQFF
14,TRBJ2-3,TRBV10-3,many,CAISESTLTDTQYF
16,TRBJ2-5,TRBV4-3,few,CASSQTTGTGIETQYF
17,TRBJ2-1,TRBV7-8,few,CASSSEQGDTSYNEQFF
15,TRBJ2-7,TRBV19,NA,CASSIVGGGEYEQYF
14,TRBJ2-3,TRBV20-1,few,CSATSGEYTDTQYF
16,TRBJ2-7,TRBV5-1,NA,CASSLGRPGGFYEQYF
15,TRBJ2-1,TRBV20-1,NA,CSAGTSGPSYNEQFF
15,TRBJ1-2,TRBV5-1,few,CASSAYRGQGYGYTF
15,TRBJ2-3,TRBV18,few,CASSPLQGRTDTQYF
16,TRBJ2-5,TRBV4-3,few,CASSQGPGTGQETQYF
14,TRBJ2-5,TRBV10-3,few,CATNGQGAQETQYF
14,TRBJ2-7,TRBV5-5,NA,CASHPGTGPYEQYF
13,TRBJ2-2,TRBV30,few,CAWSVRPTGELFF
13,TRBJ1-4,TRBV6-1,few,CASREVFKEKLFF
14,TRBJ2-3,TRBV5-1,NA,CASSLGASRDTQYF
17,TRBJ1-5,TRBV4-1,NA,CASSQDPSAFSNQPQHF
15,TRBJ2-1,TRBV2,few,CASLTPGLAGYEQFF
14,TRBJ2-1,TRBV5-1,NA,CASSLGVGSDEQFF
14,TRBJ2-7,TRBV4-1,NA,CASSQVRETYEQYF
20,TRBJ2-6,TRBV12-3/TRBV12-4,few,CASSTGTGSQFVSGANVLTF
14,TRBJ1-1,TRBV10-3,few,CAIRGGRVATEAFF
15,TRBJ2-3,TRBV7-8,NA,CASSFFREQTDTQYF
17,TRBJ2-6,TRBV7-8,NA,CASSTPSGFAGANVLTF
19,TRBJ1-3,TRBV11-1,NA,CASSLNLAWDAGSGNTIYF
15,TRBJ1-5,TRBV28,NA,CASSLCCDRGQPQHF
16,TRBJ1-5,TRBV27,few,CASRPDRTSSNQPQHF
16,TRBJ2-3,TRBV10-3,few,CAISPRGGSSTDTQYF
15,TRBJ1-5,TRBV7-9,few,CASGGPTDSNQPQHF
14,TRBJ2-3,TRBV6-1,few,CASRRDGDTDTQYF
15,TRBJ2-7,TRBV24-1,few,CATSASGQGWYEQYF
15,TRBJ2-1,TRBV4-2,NA,CASSQGGGENNEQFF
17,TRBJ1-5,TRBV4-2,few,CASSQEGTTGLFQPQHF
13,TRBJ2-3,TRBV28,many,CASRLASTDTQYF
21,TRBJ2-1,TRBV11-1,few,CASSPRMSMTSRLSSYNEQFF
12,TRBJ2-7,TRBV20-1,NA,CSATGPRDEQYF
15,TRBJ2-7,TRBV7-2,NA,CASMSGGGPRGEQYF
16,TRBJ2-7,TRBV4-2,few,CASSQDPTSFPYEQYF
15,TRBJ2-3,TRBV24-1,few,CATSDPGTSTDTQYF
13,TRBJ2-7,TRBV10-3,NA,CAIGGRISYEQYF